Listed below are T cell receptor beta chains from one sample, sequenced in a study of Ad26.COV2.S vaccination and SARS-CoV-2 variants. Clones were sequenced by immunoSEQ multiplex PCR, and TCRdb holds only the in-frame ones, with some missing. The sample shows fewer than 900,000 clones, about 90% of them seen only once. The specimen comprised peripheral blood, sampled in a trial of Ad26.COV2.S vaccine versus placebo. The receptors were gathered from a person between 18 and 65 years old who received the Ad26.COV2.S COVID-19 vaccine or a placebo. CDR3s include the opening cysteine and the closing phenylalanine or tryptophan. Each record gives: clone size, D gene, J gene, V gene, CDR3 protein, CDR3 DNA. A D gene is named only where the DNA matches it firmly. Clone sizes are given selectively: once, few, many, or a class where the clone is expanded.

clone_size: .
d_call: .
j_call: TRBJ2-3
v_call: TRBV7-2
cdr3_aa: CASSLSGTSTDTQYF
cdr3_nt: TGTGCCAGCAGCTTATCGGGGACTAGCACAGATACGCAGTATTTT

clone_size: .
d_call: .
j_call: TRBJ1-1
v_call: TRBV11-1
cdr3_aa: CASSTAGHFEAFF
cdr3_nt: TGTGCCAGCAGCACAGCGGGACACTTTGAAGCTTTCTTT

clone_size: .
d_call: .
j_call: TRBJ2-7
v_call: TRBV6-5
cdr3_aa: CASSTRTDSYEQYF
cdr3_nt: TGTGCCAGCAGTACGCGGACAGACTCCTACGAGCAGTACTTC

clone_size: .
d_call: .
j_call: TRBJ2-7
v_call: TRBV7-9
cdr3_aa: CASSLVVGEQYF
cdr3_nt: TGTGCCAGCAGCTTAGTAGTCGGCGAGCAGTACTTC

clone_size: .
d_call: .
j_call: TRBJ1-2
v_call: TRBV7-9
cdr3_aa: CASSLEQSNYGYTF
cdr3_nt: TGTGCCAGCAGCTTAGAACAGAGTAACTATGGCTACACCTTC

clone_size: .
d_call: .
j_call: TRBJ2-1
v_call: TRBV6-2/TRBV6-3
cdr3_aa: CASSYSPGAGLYNEQFF
cdr3_nt: TGTGCCAGCAGTTACAGCCCCGGGGCAGGCCTCTACAATGAGCAGTTCTTC

clone_size: .
d_call: .
j_call: TRBJ2-1
v_call: TRBV5-1
cdr3_aa: CASRRASDYNEQFF
cdr3_nt: TGCGCCAGCAGAAGGGCTAGCGATTACAATGAGCAGTTCTTC

clone_size: .
d_call: TRBD1
j_call: TRBJ1-1
v_call: TRBV5-6
cdr3_aa: CASSFGQGALNTEAFF
cdr3_nt: TGTGCCAGCAGTTTCGGACAGGGGGCGTTGAACACTGAAGCTTTCTTT

clone_size: few
d_call: .
j_call: TRBJ1-5
v_call: TRBV19
cdr3_aa: CASNRQGGQPQHF
cdr3_nt: TGTGCCAGTAACCGGCAGGGCGGTCAGCCCCAGCATTTT

clone_size: .
d_call: TRBD1
j_call: TRBJ1-5
v_call: TRBV6-5
cdr3_aa: CASRSLTGGGQPQHF
cdr3_nt: TGTGCCAGCAGATCCTTGACAGGGGGGGGTCAGCCCCAGCATTTT

clone_size: .
d_call: .
j_call: TRBJ2-7
v_call: TRBV7-9
cdr3_aa: CASSLEGFDEQYF
cdr3_nt: TGTGCCAGCAGCTTAGAGGGCTTCGACGAGCAGTACTTC

clone_size: .
d_call: TRBD1
j_call: TRBJ1-5
v_call: TRBV6-5
cdr3_aa: CASSSRQGRDQPQHF
cdr3_nt: TGTGCCAGCAGTTCCAGACAGGGACGGGATCAGCCCCAGCATTTT

clone_size: .
d_call: TRBD1
j_call: TRBJ1-6
v_call: TRBV19
cdr3_aa: CASSSGTASNSPLHF
cdr3_nt: TGTGCCAGTAGTTCTGGGACAGCGTCTAATTCACCCCTCCACTTT

clone_size: few
d_call: .
j_call: TRBJ1-2
v_call: TRBV11-2
cdr3_aa: CASSSRGANYGYTF
cdr3_nt: TGTGCCAGCAGCTCGCGGGGAGCTAACTATGGCTACACCTTC

clone_size: .
d_call: .
j_call: TRBJ2-7
v_call: TRBV5-1
cdr3_aa: CASSRVALSYEQYF
cdr3_nt: TGCGCCAGCAGTAGAGTGGCCCTATCCTACGAGCAGTACTTC

clone_size: .
d_call: TRBD1
j_call: TRBJ1-4
v_call: TRBV15
cdr3_aa: CATRSWVGGLDREKLFF
cdr3_nt: TGTGCCACAAGAAGCTGGGTAGGGGGCCTTGACAGGGAAAAACTGTTTTTT

clone_size: .
d_call: .
j_call: TRBJ2-1
v_call: TRBV7-2
cdr3_aa: CASRRGGVTYNEQFF
cdr3_nt: TGTGCCAGCAGGAGGGGGGGTGTGACCTACAATGAGCAGTTCTTC

clone_size: .
d_call: .
j_call: TRBJ2-2
v_call: TRBV25-1
cdr3_aa: CASSTRVAGELFF
cdr3_nt: TGTGCCAGCAGTACCAGGGTGGCCGGGGAGCTGTTTTTT

clone_size: .
d_call: TRBD2
j_call: TRBJ2-1
v_call: TRBV10-3
cdr3_aa: CAISELGGRSNNEQFF
cdr3_nt: TGTGCCATCAGTGAGCTGGGCGGGAGGTCTAACAATGAGCAGTTCTTC

clone_size: .
d_call: TRBD2
j_call: TRBJ2-7
v_call: TRBV7-6
cdr3_aa: CASSLGLAGGSYEQYF
cdr3_nt: TGTGCCAGCAGCTTGGGACTAGCGGGGGGGTCCTACGAGCAGTACTTC

clone_size: .
d_call: TRBD2
j_call: TRBJ2-5
v_call: TRBV11-2
cdr3_aa: CASSLGAASGAEETQYF
cdr3_nt: TGTGCCAGCAGCTTAGGGGCCGCTAGCGGGGCTGAAGAGACCCAGTACTTC

clone_size: .
d_call: .
j_call: TRBJ2-5
v_call: TRBV18
cdr3_aa: CASSQAGLAGETQYF
cdr3_nt: TGTGCCAGCTCACAGGCCGGGCTTGCGGGGGAGACCCAGTACTTC

clone_size: .
d_call: TRBD2
j_call: TRBJ2-5
v_call: TRBV5-4
cdr3_aa: CASSRSAGGLETQYF
cdr3_nt: TGTGCCAGCAGCCGCTCAGCGGGGGGGCTGGAGACCCAGTACTTC

clone_size: .
d_call: TRBD1
j_call: TRBJ2-7
v_call: TRBV30
cdr3_aa: CAWSRVRTGGEQYF
cdr3_nt: TGTGCCTGGAGTAGGGTAAGGACAGGGGGCGAGCAGTACTTC

clone_size: .
d_call: .
j_call: TRBJ2-2
v_call: TRBV14
cdr3_aa: CASSRGRNSDTGELFF
cdr3_nt: TGTGCCAGCAGCCGGGGACGGAACTCAGACACCGGGGAGCTGTTTTTT

clone_size: .
d_call: TRBD1
j_call: TRBJ1-4
v_call: TRBV5-1
cdr3_aa: CASSLGGGDGEKLFF
cdr3_nt: TGCGCCAGCAGCTTGGGAGGGGGCGACGGAGAAAAACTGTTTTTT

clone_size: .
d_call: .
j_call: TRBJ1-6
v_call: TRBV19
cdr3_aa: CASSIVGSYNSPLHF
cdr3_nt: TGTGCCAGTAGTATAGTTGGCTCCTATAATTCACCCCTCCACTTT

clone_size: .
d_call: TRBD2
j_call: TRBJ2-1
v_call: TRBV6-5
cdr3_aa: CASSFGLAGGQDEQFF
cdr3_nt: TGTGCCAGCAGTTTCGGACTAGCGGGGGGGCAGGATGAGCAGTTCTTC

clone_size: .
d_call: .
j_call: TRBJ2-7
v_call: TRBV12-5
cdr3_aa: CASGERTPSYEQYF
cdr3_nt: TGTGCTAGTGGCGAAAGGACGCCTTCCTACGAGCAGTACTTC

clone_size: .
d_call: .
j_call: TRBJ2-2
v_call: TRBV9
cdr3_aa: CASSPEGLLTGELFF
cdr3_nt: TGTGCCAGCAGCCCAGAAGGGCTTTTAACCGGGGAGCTGTTTTTT

clone_size: .
d_call: TRBD1
j_call: TRBJ1-5
v_call: TRBV15
cdr3_aa: CATSRQGLNQPQHF
cdr3_nt: TGTGCCACCAGCCGACAGGGATTAAATCAGCCCCAGCATTTT

clone_size: .
d_call: .
j_call: TRBJ1-5
v_call: TRBV19
cdr3_aa: CASSLLKGNQPQHF
cdr3_nt: TGTGCCAGTAGTCTACTTAAGGGGAATCAGCCCCAGCATTTT

clone_size: .
d_call: .
j_call: TRBJ1-5
v_call: TRBV7-8
cdr3_aa: CASSLEVNNQPQHF
cdr3_nt: TGTGCCAGCAGCTTAGAGGTAAACAATCAGCCCCAGCATTTT

clone_size: .
d_call: .
j_call: TRBJ1-1
v_call: TRBV6-2/TRBV6-3
cdr3_aa: CASSYSGEGAYTEAFF
cdr3_nt: TGTGCCAGCAGTTACTCGGGGGAAGGGGCGTACACTGAAGCTTTCTTT

clone_size: .
d_call: .
j_call: TRBJ2-1
v_call: TRBV19
cdr3_aa: CASRFGGGRDSEQFF
cdr3_nt: TGTGCCAGTAGGTTTGGGGGGGGCCGGGACAGTGAGCAGTTCTTC

clone_size: .
d_call: TRBD2
j_call: TRBJ2-1
v_call: TRBV9
cdr3_aa: CASSVWTNPAPGGMSEQFF
cdr3_nt: TGTGCCAGCAGCGTATGGACGAACCCAGCCCCCGGGGGGATGAGTGAGCAGTTCTTC

clone_size: once
d_call: .
j_call: TRBJ1-5
v_call: TRBV5-6
cdr3_aa: CASSLYQGSQPQHF
cdr3_nt: TGTGCCAGCAGCTTGTACCAGGGATCACAGCCCCAGCATTTT

clone_size: few
d_call: TRBD1
j_call: TRBJ1-2
v_call: TRBV6-5
cdr3_aa: CASTRDRADYGYTF
cdr3_nt: TGTGCCAGCACTAGGGACAGGGCGGACTATGGCTACACCTTC

clone_size: once
d_call: .
j_call: TRBJ2-2
v_call: TRBV7-7
cdr3_aa: CASSLTTGELFF
cdr3_nt: TGTGCTAGCAGCTTAACGACCGGGGAGCTGTTTTTT

clone_size: .
d_call: TRBD2
j_call: TRBJ2-5
v_call: TRBV5-1
cdr3_aa: CASSLDGSGHRETQYF
cdr3_nt: TGCGCCAGCAGCTTGGATGGTAGCGGGCACAGGGAGACCCAGTACTTC

clone_size: once
d_call: .
j_call: TRBJ2-1
v_call: TRBV29-1
cdr3_aa: CSVLGVDPPTEQFF
cdr3_nt: TGCAGCGTCCTGGGAGTGGACCCCCCCACTGAGCAGTTCTTC

clone_size: .
d_call: .
j_call: TRBJ2-1
v_call: TRBV13
cdr3_aa: CASSIPGRIDNEQFF
cdr3_nt: TGTGCCAGCAGCATACCGGGACGGATTGACAATGAGCAGTTCTTC

clone_size: .
d_call: TRBD1
j_call: TRBJ1-2
v_call: TRBV7-2
cdr3_aa: CASTLDRGYGYGYTF
cdr3_nt: TGTGCCAGCACCCTCGACAGGGGTTATGGCTATGGCTACACCTTC

clone_size: .
d_call: TRBD1
j_call: TRBJ2-5
v_call: TRBV9
cdr3_aa: CASSTRDSWGETQYF
cdr3_nt: TGTGCCAGCAGCACTCGGGACAGCTGGGGGGAGACCCAGTACTTC

clone_size: .
d_call: .
j_call: TRBJ2-5
v_call: TRBV7-9
cdr3_aa: CASSLAGASRETQYF
cdr3_nt: TGTGCCAGCAGCTTAGCGGGAGCCAGCCGGGAGACCCAGTACTTC

clone_size: .
d_call: TRBD2
j_call: TRBJ2-7
v_call: TRBV6-5
cdr3_aa: CASSWGGGPSGEQYF
cdr3_nt: TGTGCCAGCAGTTGGGGGGGAGGGCCTTCTGGCGAGCAGTACTTC

clone_size: once
d_call: TRBD2
j_call: TRBJ2-2
v_call: TRBV24-1
cdr3_aa: CATTGEGSTNTGELFF
cdr3_nt: TGTGCCACCACCGGGGAGGGGTCCACGAACACCGGGGAGCTGTTTTTT

clone_size: .
d_call: TRBD2
j_call: TRBJ2-3
v_call: TRBV5-5
cdr3_aa: CASSTLAGGRTDTQYF
cdr3_nt: TGTGCCAGCAGCACCCTAGCGGGGGGCCGCACAGATACGCAGTATTTT

clone_size: .
d_call: .
j_call: TRBJ2-1
v_call: TRBV3-1/TRBV3-2
cdr3_aa: CASSEARYSGAGNEQFF
cdr3_nt: TGTGCCAGCAGCGAAGCCCGGTATAGCGGAGCTGGCAATGAGCAGTTCTTC

clone_size: once
d_call: TRBD1
j_call: TRBJ2-7
v_call: TRBV4-3
cdr3_aa: CASSQGAGGNYEQYF
cdr3_nt: TGCGCCAGCAGCCAAGGGGCAGGGGGTAACTACGAGCAGTACTTC

clone_size: .
d_call: .
j_call: TRBJ1-1
v_call: TRBV9
cdr3_aa: CASSVWGTEAFF
cdr3_nt: TGTGCCAGCAGCGTGTGGGGGACTGAAGCTTTCTTT

clone_size: .
d_call: .
j_call: TRBJ2-7
v_call: TRBV19
cdr3_aa: CATRNSSYEQYF
cdr3_nt: TGTGCCACCCGGAACAGTTCCTACGAGCAGTACTTC